These 14 T cell receptor beta chains were all obtained from the same sample, sequenced in a study of PD-1 blockade in mismatch repair-deficient tumors. TCRdb keeps only in-frame clones here, not all; method: immunoSEQ multiplex PCR. The sample contains 130,000 or so clones, about 85% of which appear only once. Sequenced here: peripheral blood, sampled 44 weeks after starting pembrolizumab. Receptors were obtained from an adult with mismatch repair-deficient cancer.

The J gene is TRBJ2-3, the V gene TRBV13; 10 positions match TRBD2. Per germline, CDR1 PRHDT and CDR2 FYEKMQ (reference sequence). The V and J ends lost 0 bases and 5 bases, in that order; junction bases with no gene match: 2. This CDR3 region has 15 residues. CDR3 sequence: CASSLGTSGQDTQYF. CDR3 in DNA: TGTGCCAGCAGCTTAGGGACTAGCGGGCAAGATACGCAGTATTTT.

V is TRBV5-4 and J is TRBJ2-7, with 11 positions matching TRBD1. This CDR3 is built from 14 residues. Germline loops: CDR1 SGHNT, CDR2 YYREEE (reference sequence). V trimming: 4 bases; J trimming: 7 bases; junction bases outside the gene matches: 7. The CDR3 DNA reads TGTGCCAGCAGCATGGACAGGGGGCCGGAAGAGCAGTACTTC. It specifies CASSMDRGPEEQYF.

The V gene is TRBV4-1, the J gene TRBJ2-7, with D perhaps matching TRBD1 or TRBD2 (5 bases each). Between the trimmed V and J ends, which lost 5 bases and 3 bases, there was a span of 14 bases. CDR1 and CDR2 from the germline V gene are MGHRA and YSYEKL. This CDR3 is 14 amino acids long. The CDR3 region has the DNA TGCGCCAGCAGCTTAAGAGGGGAAAACTACGAGCAGTACTTC. This codes for CASSLRGENYEQYF.

This rearrangement joins TRBV11-1 to TRBJ1-1; D not certain. Trimming cost V 1 base and J 0 bases, with 9 bases left between them. Germline lookup yields CDR1 SGHAT and CDR2 FQDESV (reference sequence). The CDR3 loop spans 15 amino acids. The CDR3 sequence is CASSLVARLNTEAFF. The CDR3 DNA reads as TGTGCCAGCAGCTTAGTCGCCAGGCTGAACACTGAAGCTTTCTTT.

J is TRBJ2-1 and V is TRBV6-1; D call uncertain. The V gene lost 0 bases and the J gene lost 6 bases, with 9 bases spanning the gap. Germline-derived CDR1 and CDR2 are MNHNS and SASEGT. This CDR3 is 14 amino acids long. This chain's CDR3 is CASSEANERNEQFF. The DNA of the CDR3 is TGTGCCAGCAGTGAAGCGAACGAGCGCAATGAGCAGTTCTTC.

In its sample, this clone was seen a few times. This chain links TRBV4-3 with TRBJ2-5; TRBD2 might be the D (6 bases). This CDR3 region has 14 residues. CDR1 and CDR2 (germline): LGHNA, YSLEER. V was trimmed by 4 bases and J by 2 bases, leaving 11 bases between them. The chain's CDR3 is CASSRRLGQETQYF. CDR3 nucleotide sequence: TGCGCCAGCAGCCGTAGACTAGGACAAGAGACCCAGTACTTC.

The V call is TRBV29-1, the J call TRBJ2-1; D gene unclear. This CDR3 spans 12 amino acids. Trimming removed 2 bases at V and 7 bases at J, with 9 bases between. In germline, CDR1 is SQVTM, CDR2 ANQGSEA. CDR3: CSVEHHPNEQFF. The CDR3, as DNA: TGCAGCGTTGAACACCACCCAAATGAGCAGTTCTTC.

This sequence joins TRBV30 and TRBJ1-2; maybe TRBD1 (5 bases). CDR1 and CDR2 (germline): GTSNPN, SVGIG (reference sequence). The CDR3 has 16 residues. Deletions cut 0 bases from V and 2 bases from J, with 16 bases between. The DNA for the CDR3 is TGTGCCTGGAGTGTACAAGGGACCTTATCAAACTATGGCTACACCTTC. Encoded protein: CAWSVQGTLSNYGYTF.

The chain couples TRBV21-1 to TRBJ2-7; TRBD2 reflects the table's D call only, with no check against the DNA. TRBV21-1 is a pseudogene segment. This CDR3 has 17 residues. Written as DNA, the CDR3 is TGTGCCAGCAGCAAAGATCGGAGGGGACTAGCGGGAAACGAGCAGTACTTC. The encoded protein is CASSKDRRGLAGNEQYF.

The chain combines TRBV6-6 with TRBJ2-3; TRBD1 might be the D (6 bases). The CDR3 covers 16 residues. CDR1 is MNHNY, CDR2 SVGAGI, per germline (reference sequence). Trimming shortened V by 2 bases and J by 2 bases, and 14 bases separated the two germline ends. The CDR3 is CASSYGATGPTDTQYF. In nucleotides, the CDR3 is TGTGCCAGCAGTTACGGCGCGACAGGACCCACAGATACGCAGTATTTT.

The chain recombines TRBV6-6 with TRBJ2-7; 10 bases agree with TRBD2. This CDR3 spans 15 amino acids. Germline lookup yields CDR1 MNHNY and CDR2 SVGAGI (reference sequence). Trimming took 6 bases from V and 3 from J; bases not matched to a gene: 8. The CDR3, as DNA: TGTGCCAGCAGCCCAACCGGGACTAGCGTCTACGAGCAGTACTTC. It specifies CASSPTGTSVYEQYF.

This clone was counted a few times. The gene calls are TRBV7-2 and TRBJ1-1, with a weak D call TRBD1 (5 bases). The V gene's germline CDR1 is SGHTA and CDR2 FQGNSA. This CDR3 has 15 amino acids. V lost 2 bases and J lost 4, with 14 bases in between. As DNA, the CDR3 is TGTGCCAGCAGCTTACCACATGGGGGTAGCACTGAAGCTTTCTTT. Translation: CASSLPHGGSTEAFF.

The V and J genes are TRBV6-6 and TRBJ2-1; TRBD2 aligns across 10 bases. This CDR3 comprises 16 residues. CDR1 MNHNY and CDR2 SVGAGI come from the germline V gene (reference sequence). V lost 0 bases, J lost 8 bases, and 7 bases stayed unmatched. The CDR3 sequence: CASSYSPSGSGHEQFF. The CDR3 region has the DNA TGTGCCAGCAGTTACTCTCCTAGCGGGAGTGGCCATGAGCAGTTCTTC.

This chain links TRBV6-5 with TRBJ2-3; 8 nucleotides agree with TRBD2. CDR1 is MNHEY and CDR2 is SVGAGI in the germline V gene. The junction had 4 bases not matched to a gene; V was cut back by 1 base and J by 4 bases. CDR3 size: 15 residues. This CDR3 reads CASSYLGGLADTQYF. For the CDR3, the DNA is TGTGCCAGCAGTTACTTGGGGGGACTAGCAGATACGCAGTATTTT.